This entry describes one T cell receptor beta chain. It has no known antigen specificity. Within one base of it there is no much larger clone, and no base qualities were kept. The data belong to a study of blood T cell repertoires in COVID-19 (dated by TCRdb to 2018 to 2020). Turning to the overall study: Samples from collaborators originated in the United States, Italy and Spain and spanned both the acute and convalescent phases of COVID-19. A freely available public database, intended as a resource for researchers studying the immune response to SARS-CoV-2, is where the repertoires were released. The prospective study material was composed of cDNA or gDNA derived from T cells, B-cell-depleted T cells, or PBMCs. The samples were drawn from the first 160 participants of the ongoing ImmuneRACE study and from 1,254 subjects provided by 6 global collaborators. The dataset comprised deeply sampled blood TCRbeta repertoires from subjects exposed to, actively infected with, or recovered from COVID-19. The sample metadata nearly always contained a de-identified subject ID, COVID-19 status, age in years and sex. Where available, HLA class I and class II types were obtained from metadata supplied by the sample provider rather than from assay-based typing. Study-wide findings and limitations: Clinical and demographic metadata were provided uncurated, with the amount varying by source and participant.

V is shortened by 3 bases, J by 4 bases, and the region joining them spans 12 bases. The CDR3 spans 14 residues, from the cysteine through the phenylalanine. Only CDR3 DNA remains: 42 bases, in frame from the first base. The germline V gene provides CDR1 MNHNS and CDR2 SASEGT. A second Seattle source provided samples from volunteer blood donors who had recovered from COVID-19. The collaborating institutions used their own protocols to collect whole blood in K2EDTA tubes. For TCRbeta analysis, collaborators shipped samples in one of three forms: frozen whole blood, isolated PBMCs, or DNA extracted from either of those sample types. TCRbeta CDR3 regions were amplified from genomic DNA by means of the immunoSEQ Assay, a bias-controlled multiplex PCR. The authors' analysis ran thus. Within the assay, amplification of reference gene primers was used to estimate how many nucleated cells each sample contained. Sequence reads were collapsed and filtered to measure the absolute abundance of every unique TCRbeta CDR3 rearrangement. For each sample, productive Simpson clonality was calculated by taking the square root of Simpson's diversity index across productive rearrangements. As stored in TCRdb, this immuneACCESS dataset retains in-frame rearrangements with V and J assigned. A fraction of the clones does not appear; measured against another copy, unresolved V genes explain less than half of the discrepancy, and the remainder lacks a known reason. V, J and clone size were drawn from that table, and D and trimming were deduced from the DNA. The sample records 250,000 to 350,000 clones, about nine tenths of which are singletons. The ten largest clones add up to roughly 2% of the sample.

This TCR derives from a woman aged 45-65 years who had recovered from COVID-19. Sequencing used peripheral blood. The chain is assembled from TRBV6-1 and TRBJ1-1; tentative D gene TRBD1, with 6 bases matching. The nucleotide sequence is TGTGCCAGCAGTGAGGTCAGGGGATTCACTGAAGCTTTCTTT. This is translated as CASSEVRGFTEAFF.